Below are 8 T cell receptor beta chains sequenced from a single sample in a study of T cells after yellow fever vaccination (dated by TCRdb to the late 2010s). The receptor library was made with 5' RACE. TCRdb names Illumina NovaSeq 6000 as the instrument used. TCRdb took the public reads, trimmed them with fastp at Q25, ran MiXCR for clone calling and kept in-frame beta chains. All rows with the same CDR3 protein become a single entry with the most common DNA and genes. The sample table shows under 400,000 distinct CDR3 sequences, and approximately 12% are seen once. Clones ranked in the top ten supply roughly 3.1% of the sample. The sample's treatment or condition label, decoded: live attenuated yellow fever vaccine strain. This specimen was CD4+ T cells sorted from PBMCs, taken 15 days after the yellow fever booster vaccination. The receptors shown here come from a man aged 18-30 years who received the YFV17D yellow fever vaccine.

J is TRBJ2-2 and V is TRBV7-2; D might be TRBD2 (5 bases). V lost 5 bases, J lost 7 bases, and 11 bases lay in between. Germline V gene lookup returns CDR1 SGHTA and CDR2 FQGNSA. The CDR3 is 13 residues long. The CDR3 protein is CASSPRTVGELFF. The DNA of the CDR3 is TGTGCCAGCAGCCCTCGGACTGTCGGGGAGCTGTTTTTT.

This clonotype was seen more than once but under ten times. The CDR3 nucleotides are TGTGCCAGCAGCTTGGTACCCGTTGGCCCCTCCTACGAGCAGTACTTC. Its translation: CASSLVPVGPSYEQYF. The chain links TRBV7-3 to TRBJ2-7; D ambiguous. With 3 bases removed from V and 0 bases from J, the gap between germline ends came to 15 bases. The CDR3 length is 16 residues. Per the germline V gene, CDR1 is SGHTA and CDR2 is FQGTGA.

The J gene is TRBJ1-2, the V gene TRBV11-2, with D perhaps TRBD1 (6 bases). Deletions cut 3 bases from V and 4 bases from J, with 9 bases between. Germline CDR1 SGHAT, CDR2 FQNNGV. There are 13 residues in the CDR3. The CDR3: CASSLGQTYGYTF. The CDR3 DNA is TGTGCCAGCAGCTTGGGACAAACCTATGGCTACACCTTC.

The V and J genes are TRBV7-6 and TRBJ2-3; the match to TRBD2 covers 9 bases. Germline CDR1 reads SGHVS; CDR2 reads FNYEAQ. The CDR3 sequence is 18 residues long. J gave up 0 bases and V 3 bases, and 10 bases lay outside the gene matches. The CDR3 reads CASSFVLRLAESTDTQYF. The CDR3 DNA is TGTGCCAGCAGCTTCGTACTAAGACTAGCGGAGAGCACAGATACGCAGTATTTT.

The chain joins TRBV20-1 to TRBJ2-5; 8 nucleotides agree with TRBD1. Looked up from germline, CDR1 is DFQATT and CDR2 is SNEGSKA (reference sequence). The CDR3 has 13 amino acids. Trimming took 3 bases from V and 3 from J; bases not matched to a gene: 3. The CDR3 here is CSARRDRKETQYF. The CDR3 nucleotides read TGCAGTGCTAGGAGGGACAGGAAAGAGACCCAGTACTTC.

CDR3 nucleotides: TGTGCCAGCAGCTTAGTGCGCGGGGGGAACTACCAAGAGACCCAGTACTTC. It specifies CASSLVRGGNYQETQYF. The chain carries TRBV7-2 and TRBJ2-5; 8 bases agree with TRBD2. Germline trimming cut 1 base from V and 0 bases from J; bases unmatched to any gene: 7. This CDR3 contains 17 residues. CDR1 is SGHTA, CDR2 FQGNSA, per germline.

In its sample, this clonotype was seen a few times. This chain connects TRBV7-7 to TRBJ2-1; 11 bases align to TRBD2. V was pared by 5 bases and J by 7 bases, with 4 bases of the junction left unmatched. This CDR3 has 14 amino acids. Germline CDR1 reads SSHAT; CDR2 reads FNYEAQ (reference sequence). CDR3 sequence (DNA): TGTGCCAGCAGCCACGGGACTAGCGGTAATGAGCAGTTCTTC. Protein sequence: CASSHGTSGNEQFF.

This clonotype was seen a handful of times. V gene TRBV4-3 combines with J gene TRBJ1-6; possibly TRBD1 for D (5 bases). There are 16 residues in the CDR3. Looked up from germline, CDR1 is LGHNA and CDR2 is YSLEER. Trimming left V 0 bases short and J 13 bases short, with 19 bases between. The CDR3 loop is CASSQDRGSPRPPLHF. Written as DNA, the CDR3 is TGCGCCAGCAGCCAAGATCGGGGGTCCCCTCGACCGCCCCTCCACTTT.